This T cell receptor (beta chain) was identified in a study of cytomegalovirus exposure and HLA in healthy donors (dated by TCRdb to 2015 to 2018). With respect to the entire study: According to a later analysis, one platform produced both the roughly 110 validation repertoires and the approximately 660 repertoires of the first cohort. A separate validation cohort of about 110 different subjects was used in addition to the 666-subject first cohort. To predict cytomegalovirus infection status, the study brought together high-throughput TCR immunosequencing, statistical association of individual TCRs with disease status, and machine learning. The aim of the study was to test whether cataloging public T cell receptors could identify signatures of past pathogen exposure. Paper-wide results and their limitations: The classifier was reported to diagnose cytomegalovirus status with high specificity and sensitivity in both the original and validation cohorts. In vitro tests confirmed that a few of the cytomegalovirus-associated TCR beta chains recognize cytomegalovirus antigens. The authors suggested that the approach could potentially be generalized to other disease states and immunological phenotypes. A later analysis had no HLA typing for the validation cohort, so co-occurrence there was scored across all 110 or so repertoires. Of the cluster scores, roughly 93% were above 0 in a later analysis, which found that TCRs clustered in the first cohort also tended to co-occur in the roughly 130 validation repertoires. The study listed 150 to 200 TCR beta chains as associated with cytomegalovirus. Across donors, most TCR sequences were observed very rarely, whereas some public TCRs were present in many individuals.

Receptor libraries were prepared by the immunoSEQ multiplex PCR assay. On the study's bioinformatics: To diagnose cytomegalovirus status from the catalog of TCR beta chain sequences, a statistical classification framework was built. In its TCRdb copy, this immuneACCESS table keeps in-frame sequences only and misses some clones. Where compared with another copy, unresolved V genes explain less than half of these, and the others have no known cause. V and J calls and clone size are as listed in that table; D and trimming were resolved from the DNA. The sample table contains more than 85,000 clones; only one count was recorded for around 86% of them. Clones ranked in the top ten supply 4% of the sample. Trimming removed 3 bases from V and 0 bases from J, leaving 6 bases between the germline ends. The germline V gene gives CDR1 as KGHSH and CDR2 as LQKENI. The CDR3 covers 14 residues, taking in both the cysteine and the phenylalanine. Only CDR3 DNA is held: 42 bases, read in frame from base 1.

A word on this clone: This receptor's antigen is unknown. Per-base qualities were not stored, and no clone one base away is much larger. This sample also contains other DNA sequences that code for the same CDR3.

Separate from the roughly 700-subject first cohort, the validation cohort of 95 to 150 subjects was the group to which the donors belonged. The sequenced sample consisted of PBMCs. The sequence came from a woman aged 18-29 years in good health and CMV-seropositive. The rearranged chain carries TRBV18 and TRBJ2-1; TRBD2 is possibly the D segment (5 matching bases). This receptor carries the CDR3 CASSPRDSYNEQFF. At the DNA level, the sequence is TGTGCCAGCTCACCCCGGGACTCCTACAATGAGCAGTTCTTC.